These 21 T cell receptor beta chains originate from one sample sequenced in a study of OX40 agonist ivuxolimab in advanced cancers. Profiling relied on immunoSEQ multiplex PCR, and the TCRdb table lists in-frame clones only, not all of them. Of some 72,000 clones listed, under 90% are singletons. The sample in question was CD4+ or CD8+ T cells sorted from blood, obtained in a trial of the OX40 agonist ivuxolimab. Receptors originate from an adult with an advanced solid tumor such as melanoma, head and neck, liver or kidney cancer.

The chain carries TRBV5-6 and TRBJ2-7; D is unclear. V was clipped by 3 bases and J by 3 bases, with 4 bases between them. Germline CDR1 and CDR2: SGHDT and YYEEEE. The CDR3 sequence is 11 residues long. CDR3 in DNA: TGTGCCAGCAGCTCATTCTACGAGCAGTACTTC. Translation: CASSSFYEQYF. Full variable domain (remainder filled in from reference TRBV5-6 and TRBJ2-7): DAGVTQSPTHLIKTRGQQVTLRCSPKSGHDTVSWYQQALGQGPQFIFQYYEEEERQRGNFPDRFSGHQFPNYSSELNVNALLLGDSALYLCASSSFYEQYFGPGTRLTVT.

The V and J genes are TRBV11-1 and TRBJ1-1, with D unresolved. The CDR3 totals 13 residues. V dropped 3 bases and J dropped 1 base, with 6 bases sitting between them. Looked up from germline, CDR1 is SGHAT and CDR2 is FQDESV (reference sequence). The CDR3 DNA follows: TGTGCCAGCAGCTTGTGGGGGAACACTGAAGCTTTCTTT. Translation: CASSLWGNTEAFF.

This chain joins TRBV11-3 and TRBJ2-3; D may correspond to TRBD1 or TRBD2 (5 bases each). Germline lookup yields CDR1 SGHNT and CDR2 YENEEA. The ends were cut back, 4 bases at V and 4 bases at J, with 9 bases in the middle. This CDR3 comprises 13 residues. DNA for the CDR3: TGTGCCAGCAGCTCGGGGCCGCCAGATACGCAGTATTTT. It specifies CASSSGPPDTQYF.

V usage is TRBV7-2 and J usage is TRBJ1-5; weak D call: TRBD1 (6 bases). V lost 5 bases, J lost 3 bases, and 11 bases lay in between. Germline loops: CDR1 SGHTA, CDR2 FQGNSA. The CDR3 consists of 14 residues. CDR3 sequence reads: CASSLGQVNQPQHF. The CDR3 DNA reads TGTGCCAGCAGCCTGGGACAAGTCAATCAGCCCCAGCATTTT.

The gene calls are TRBV6-5 and TRBJ1-5; 7 nucleotides line up with TRBD1. The CDR3 runs to 15 residues. The V segment lost 6 bases and the J segment 4 bases; nucleotides outside the gene matches: 9. CDR1 and CDR2 from the germline V gene are MNHEY and SVGAGI. CDR3 nucleotide sequence: TGTGCCAGCAGAAGTTGGGACAGCCCAAATCAGCCCCAGCATTTT. Its translation: CASRSWDSPNQPQHF.

The chain recombines TRBV7-2 with TRBJ1-2; no clear D gene. The CDR3 runs 12 residues. Trimming removed 1 base at V and 5 bases at J, with 5 bases between. CDR1 SGHTA and CDR2 FQGNSA come from the germline V gene. CDR3 DNA sequence: TGTGCCAGCAGCTTAGAACGGTATGGCTACACCTTC. This codes for CASSLERYGYTF.

V usage is TRBV28 and J usage is TRBJ2-7; 12 nucleotides align to TRBD2. Trimming removed 5 bases from V and 6 bases from J; junction bases left unmatched: 8. CDR1 and CDR2 from the germline V gene are MDHEN and SYDVKM. CDR3 size: 15 residues. CDR3 sequence (DNA): TGTGCCAGCAGTAAAACGACTAGCGGGAGCGGCGAGCAGTACTTC. It translates to CASSKTTSGSGEQYF.

The CDR3 sequence is CASSQESGRSHEQFF. CDR3 sequence (DNA): TGCGCCAGCAGCCAAGAGAGCGGGAGGTCCCATGAGCAGTTCTTC. The chain joins TRBV4-3 to TRBJ2-1, with 9 nucleotides matching TRBD2. The trim removed 0 bases at V and 8 bases at J, leaving 5 bases unmatched. Germline V lookup: CDR1 LGHNA, CDR2 YSLEER. This CDR3 has 15 residues.

The chain couples TRBV18 to TRBJ2-5, with D tentatively TRBD2 (5 bases). This CDR3 contains 13 residues. V was cut by 3 bases and J by 1 base, with 6 bases left in between. Germline loops: CDR1 KGHSH, CDR2 LQKENI. Here the CDR3 reads CASSPEGQETQYF. In DNA form, the CDR3 reads TGTGCCAGCTCACCTGAGGGCCAAGAGACCCAGTACTTC.

The V and J genes are TRBV5-1 and TRBJ1-1; D may be TRBD1 (6 bases). The CDR3 runs 14 residues. Germline V CDR1 and CDR2: SGHRS, YFSETQ. V lost 0 bases and J 4 bases, leaving 10 bases between the germline ends. DNA for the CDR3: TGCGCCAGCAGCTTGGCGGGGGCAAGCACTGAAGCTTTCTTT. This gives the protein CASSLAGASTEAFF.

The chain couples TRBV2 to TRBJ2-6; perhaps TRBD1 as D (6 bases). V was cut by 0 bases and J by 12 bases, with 9 bases left in between. CDR3 length equals 13 residues. Looked up from germline, CDR1 is SNHLY and CDR2 is FYNNEI. The CDR3 sequence: CASSEAGAFVLTF. The CDR3 DNA sequence: TGTGCCAGCAGTGAAGCGGGGGCGTTCGTCCTGACTTTC. Looking up the rest from reference TRBV2 and TRBJ2-6 gives the full variable domain: EPEVTQTPSHQVTQMGQEVILRCVPISNHLYFYWYRQILGQKVEFLVSFYNNEISEKSEIFDDQFSVERPDGSNFTLKIRSTKLEDSAMYFCASSEAGAFVLTFGAGSRLTVL.

This rearrangement joins TRBV27 to TRBJ2-7; D is perhaps TRBD1 (5 bases). Trimming cost V 8 bases and J 4 bases, with 15 bases left between them. Germline values: CDR1 MNHEY, CDR2 SMNVEV (reference sequence). The CDR3 consists of 13 residues. The CDR3 is CASGRPGSYEQYF. In DNA, the CDR3 is TGTGCCAGCGGCCGTCCAGGGTCATACGAGCAGTACTTC.

The chain links TRBV5-6 to TRBJ2-1; D uncertain. CDR1 is SGHDT, CDR2 YYEEEE, per germline. The CDR3 extends over 13 amino acids. Trimming left V 7 bases short and J 0 bases short, with 8 bases between. For the CDR3, the DNA is TGTGCCAGCGGGGTTTCCTCCTACAATGAGCAGTTCTTC. This encodes CASGVSSYNEQFF.

The chain carries TRBV6-5 and TRBJ1-6; D perhaps matches TRBD1 (6 bases). This CDR3 contains 15 residues. Trimming removed 3 bases from V and 7 bases from J, with 13 bases in between. Looked up from germline, CDR1 is MNHEY and CDR2 is SVGAGI. CDR3 sequence reads: CASSYIRGRNSPLHF. The CDR3 DNA sequence: TGTGCCAGCAGTTATATCAGGGGTAGGAATTCACCCCTCCACTTT.

The rearrangement joins TRBV5-3 to TRBJ2-7, with 8 bases lining up with TRBD1. TRBV5-3 is reported as an ORF; its role is uncertain. Trimming cost V 5 bases and J 5 bases; bases outside gene matches: 6. The CDR3 loop spans 13 amino acids. CDR3 DNA: TGTGCCAGAAGGCCGGGACAGGTCCACGAGCAGTACTTC. It translates to CARRPGQVHEQYF.

This chain links TRBV11-1 with TRBJ2-4, with D possibly being TRBD1 (6 bases). The CDR3 is 16 residues long. V dropped 2 bases and J dropped 3 bases, with 14 bases sitting between them. Germline V CDR1 and CDR2: SGHAT, FQDESV (reference sequence). This CDR3 reads CASSLSLQGDKNIQYF. The CDR3 DNA reads TGTGCCAGCAGCTTATCTTTACAGGGTGACAAAAACATTCAGTACTTC.

The rearrangement joins TRBV5-1 to TRBJ2-1, with D unresolved. The V gene lost 0 bases and the J gene lost 5 bases, with 12 bases spanning the gap. The CDR3 is 15 amino acids. The germline V gene encodes CDR1 SGHRS and CDR2 YFSETQ. CDR3 sequence: CASSLAVTANNEQFF. The DNA of the CDR3 is TGCGCCAGCAGCTTGGCCGTGACGGCAAACAATGAGCAGTTCTTC.

The chain recombines TRBV15 with TRBJ2-5; 10 nucleotides line up with TRBD2. The CDR3 spans 20 residues. With V trimmed by 1 base and J by 5 bases, 19 bases remained unmatched. Germline CDR1 is LNHNV and CDR2 is YYDKDF (reference sequence). CDR3 in DNA: TGTGCCACCAGCAGAGGCGGCCTAGCGGGAGTGGGGGGTCAGGGCGAGACCCAGTACTTC. It codes for CATSRGGLAGVGGQGETQYF.

The chain uses TRBV7-2 and TRBJ1-1; D gene ambiguous. The V end lost 1 base, the J end lost 4 bases, and 16 bases lay between the germline ends. CDR1 is SGHTA and CDR2 is FQGNSA in the germline V gene. The CDR3 consists of 16 residues. Here the CDR3 reads CASSLVSKPLPTEAFF. CDR3 nucleotide sequence: TGTGCCAGCAGCTTAGTGTCCAAGCCCCTCCCCACTGAAGCTTTCTTT. Together with reference TRBV7-2 and TRBJ1-1, the CDR3 gives the full variable domain: GAGVSQSPSNKVTEKGKDVELRCDPISGHTALYWYRQSLGQGLEFLIYFQGNSAPDKSGLPSDRFSAERTGGSVSTLTIQRTQQEDSAVYLCASSLVSKPLPTEAFFGQGTRLTVV.

The rearrangement joins TRBV5-1 to TRBJ2-7; 8 nucleotides match TRBD2. Germline assignment: CDR1 SGHRS and CDR2 YFSETQ. V dropped 1 base and J dropped 5; count of bases not matched to a gene: 8. CDR3 length equals 15 residues. In nucleotides, the CDR3 is TGCGCCAGCAGCTTGAACAGCGGGAGTTTTAACGAGCAGTACTTC. This gives the protein CASSLNSGSFNEQYF.

The V gene is TRBV5-4, the J gene TRBJ2-5, with D perhaps matching TRBD1 or TRBD2 (5 bases each). V was cut by 0 bases and J by 1 base, with 13 bases left in between. In germline, CDR1 is SGHNT, CDR2 YYREEE (reference sequence). The CDR3 is 16 amino acids. The CDR3 region has the DNA TGTGCCAGCAGCTTGGATCTCTCGGGGCGCCAAGAGACCCAGTACTTC. Its translation: CASSLDLSGRQETQYF. Full variable domain (remainder filled in from reference TRBV5-4 and TRBJ2-5): ETGVTQSPTHLIKTRGQQVTLRCSSQSGHNTVSWYQQALGQGPQFIFQYYREEENGRGNFPPRFSGLQFPNYSSELNVNALELDDSALYLCASSLDLSGRQETQYFGPGTRLLVL.